Included here is one T cell receptor (beta chain) sequence, with context. The sample comes from a study of shared T cell receptors in the human thymus. Sequencing used immunoSEQ multiplex PCR; TCRdb keeps in-frame clones, though not all of them. The sample gives hundreds of thousands of clones, roughly 86% of which show up once; roughly 0.0087% is in the top ten. Germline values: CDR1 SQVTM, CDR2 ANQGSEA. This CDR3 is 13 amino acids long. The ends lost 3 bases at V and 2 bases at J; junction bases unmatched: 3. The same data also contributed to another study, on human thymus T cells. That investigation notes: The people who donated were healthy Finnish babies having corrective surgery for congenital heart defects. Surgeons resected thymus tissue during corrective heart surgery. Thymic and blood repertoires showed apparently biased V and J gene usage. Related work showed strongly overlapping thymic repertoires across unrelated individuals.

The genes are TRBV29-1 and TRBJ2-7; 8 nucleotides align to TRBD1. This TCR was recovered from a boy less than two years old with a congenital heart defect. The specimen sequenced was thymocytes. The chain's CDR3 is CSVELDRAYEQYF. As DNA, the CDR3 is TGCAGCGTTGAGTTGGACAGGGCCTACGAGCAGTACTTC.